The clone carrying this T cell receptor (beta chain) was counted a single time. Its antigen is currently unknown. Generated by immunoSEQ multiplex PCR, the TCRdb table keeps only in-frame clones and is missing some. The top ten clones hold roughly 0.39% of a sample with 2 million to 3 million clones, 93% of them seen once. The data were obtained in a study of shared clonotypes between healthy human individuals. CDR1 is GTSNPN and CDR2 is SVGIG in the germline V gene (reference sequence). With V trimmed by 4 bases and J by 6 bases, 12 bases remained unmatched. This CDR3 has 15 residues. Study-wide points: Naive subsets usually exceeded memory subsets in estimated richness.

The source material was naive CD4+ T cells from PBMCs. Stated subset: CD45RA+ positively selected. The receptor was isolated from a man aged 18-30 years in good health. Some clones in this sample may be carry-over from other donors' samples. This chain joins TRBV30 and TRBJ2-7; TRBD2 matches at 10 bases. CDR3 amino acids: CAWTSSSGRGFEQYF. CDR3 in DNA: TGTGCCTGGACTTCCTCTAGCGGGAGAGGTTTCGAGCAGTACTTC.